Below, 5 T cell receptor beta chains from the same sample are listed, as sequenced in a study of T cells in Graves' hyperthyroidism and ophthalmopathy. TCR beta CDR3 regions were amplified from RNA transcripts. During a first-round RT-PCR of the TCR CDR3, the HTBI primer set was used. TCRdb analysed the multiplex PCR reads with MiXCR anew, one entry per CDR3 protein. The data contain approximately 710,000 distinct CDR3 sequences, roughly 17% of them seen just once; the ten biggest clones take up around 15%. Sequenced material: blood. These receptors were collected from a man in his fifties or sixties with Graves' hyperthyroidism.

This clonotype has ten or more counts. The rearrangement links TRBV4-1 to TRBJ2-5, with 7 bases aligning to TRBD2. CDR1 is MGHRA, CDR2 YSYEKL, per germline. The CDR3 covers 16 residues. J gave up 2 bases and V 4 bases, and 10 bases lay outside the gene matches. The CDR3 DNA reads TGCGCCAGCAGCCCCGGACTAGGTATCACGCAAGAGACCCAGTACTTC. Protein: CASSPGLGITQETQYF.

This clonotype was observed at least ten times. V usage is TRBV12-3 or TRBV12-4 and J usage is TRBJ2-5; tentatively, D is TRBD1 or TRBD2 (6 bases each). The CDR3 runs to 15 residues. The ends were cut back, 6 bases at V and 5 bases at J, with 19 bases in the middle. In nucleotides, the CDR3 is TGTGCCAGCAGCCTCGCGGGTGGGGGGCTCGAGACCCAGTACTTC. Translated: CASSLAGGGLETQYF.

This clonotype has ten or more counts. The chain uses TRBV7-9 and TRBJ2-7; TRBD2 aligns across 7 bases. V shed 2 bases and J 6 bases; nucleotides not matched to a gene: 7. Germline V lookup: CDR1 SEHNR, CDR2 FQNEAQ (reference sequence). The CDR3 totals 14 residues. CDR3 region: CASSLFGRPREQYF. CDR3 nucleotides: TGTGCCAGCAGCTTATTCGGGAGGCCCCGCGAGCAGTACTTC.

This clonotype was detected many times. The V gene is TRBV28, the J gene TRBJ2-1, with 9 bases identical to TRBD2. With V trimmed by 4 bases and J by 7 bases, 11 bases remained unmatched. The CDR3 runs 16 residues. The germline gives CDR1 MDHEN, CDR2 SYDVKM. CDR3 in DNA: TGTGCCAGCAGTTCCTCTGTAGCGGGAGTCTTGAATGAGCAGTTCTTC. Translated, it gives CASSSSVAGVLNEQFF.

This clonotype has more than one count but fewer than ten. The chain employs TRBV28 and TRBJ1-5; D uncertain. With 6 bases removed from V and 6 bases from J, the gap between germline ends came to 15 bases. The CDR3 consists of 14 residues. The V gene's germline CDR1 is MDHEN and CDR2 SYDVKM. DNA of the CDR3: TGTGCCAGCAGCTCCCCTCAGGCTGGTCAGCCCCAGCATTTT. Amino acid sequence: CASSSPQAGQPQHF.